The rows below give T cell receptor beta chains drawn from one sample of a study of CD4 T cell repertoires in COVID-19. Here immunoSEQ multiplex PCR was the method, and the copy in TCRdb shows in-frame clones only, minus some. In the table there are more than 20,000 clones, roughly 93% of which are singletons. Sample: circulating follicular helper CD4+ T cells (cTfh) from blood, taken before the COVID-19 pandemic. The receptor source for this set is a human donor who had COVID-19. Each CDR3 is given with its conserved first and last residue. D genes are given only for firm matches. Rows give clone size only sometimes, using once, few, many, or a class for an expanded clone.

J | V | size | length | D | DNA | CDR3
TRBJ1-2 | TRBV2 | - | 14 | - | TGTGCCAGCAAGGGGAACGGACAGAACTATGGCTACACCTTC | CASKGNGQNYGYTF
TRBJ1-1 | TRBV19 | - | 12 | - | TGTGCCAGTATGGGCCAGGTATCTGGAGCTTTCTTT | CASMGQVSGAFF
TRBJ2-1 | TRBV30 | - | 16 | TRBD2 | TGTGCCTGGAGGCAAGTGCTAGCGGGTTCTGACAATGAGCAGTTCTTC | CAWRQVLAGSDNEQFF
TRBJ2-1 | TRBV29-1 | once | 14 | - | TGCAGCGTTGAAACTAGGTTCGCCTACAATGAGCAGTTCTTC | CSVETRFAYNEQFF
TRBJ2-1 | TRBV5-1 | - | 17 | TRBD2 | TGCGCCAGCAGCTTGGGACCCCCGCTAGCGGGGAACAATGAGCAGTTCTTC | CASSLGPPLAGNNEQFF
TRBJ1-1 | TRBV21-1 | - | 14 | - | TGTGCCAGCAGCAAGGCGACAGACCCCCGTGAAGCTTTCTTT | CASSKATDPREAFF
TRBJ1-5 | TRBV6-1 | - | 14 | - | TGTGCCAGCAGTACGAACAGCCTTAATCAGCCCCAGCATTTT | CASSTNSLNQPQHF
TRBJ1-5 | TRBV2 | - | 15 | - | TGTGCCAGCAGCCCGCCCGGACAAGTTAATCAGCCCCAGCATTTT | CASSPPGQVNQPQHF
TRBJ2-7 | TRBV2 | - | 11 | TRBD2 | TGTGCCAGCAGACAAGCGGGAAGGCAGTACTTC | CASRQAGRQYF
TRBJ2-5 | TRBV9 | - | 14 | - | TGTGCCAGCAGCGAAGGGAGTATAGGAGAGACCCAGTACTTC | CASSEGSIGETQYF
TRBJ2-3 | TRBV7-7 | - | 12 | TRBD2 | TGTGCCAGCAGCACGGGGGGGAGTAAGCAGTATTTT | CASSTGGSKQYF
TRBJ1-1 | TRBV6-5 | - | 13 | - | TGTGCCAGCAGCTCAGGAAGGAACACTGAAGCTTTCTTT | CASSSGRNTEAFF
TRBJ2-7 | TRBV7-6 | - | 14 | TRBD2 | TGTGCCAGCAGCATCTCGGGACTAGGTCTCGAGCAGTACTTC | CASSISGLGLEQYF
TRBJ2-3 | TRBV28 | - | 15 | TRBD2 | TGTGCCAGCAGTCTGAGTGATAGCGGGAGGGCCTGGCAGTATTTT | CASSLSDSGRAWQYF
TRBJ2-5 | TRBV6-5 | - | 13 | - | TGTGCCAGCAGTTTTACAGGGAAAGAGACCCAGTACTTC | CASSFTGKETQYF
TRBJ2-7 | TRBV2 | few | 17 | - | TGTGCCAGCCGGTCTTGGGACGGGGGGCCCTCTACCTACGAGCAGTACTTC | CASRSWDGGPSTYEQYF
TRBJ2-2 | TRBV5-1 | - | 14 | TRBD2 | TGCGCCAGCAAGCCTAGCGGTAACACCGGGGAGCTGTTTTTT | CASKPSGNTGELFF
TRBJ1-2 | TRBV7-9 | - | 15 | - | TGTGCCAGCAGCAACACCAGGGTCAGGAGCTATGGCTACACCTTC | CASSNTRVRSYGYTF
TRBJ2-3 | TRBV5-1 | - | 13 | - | TGCGCCAGCAGCTCGGGTTTTTCGGATACGCAGTATTTT | CASSSGFSDTQYF
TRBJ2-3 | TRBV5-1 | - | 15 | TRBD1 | TGCGCCAGCACCTGGACAGGGGTGGATTCAGATACGCAGTATTTT | CASTWTGVDSDTQYF
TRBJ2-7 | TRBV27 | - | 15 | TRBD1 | TGTGCCAGCAGTTTAACCGGGACAGGGGCCTACGAGCAGTACTTC | CASSLTGTGAYEQYF
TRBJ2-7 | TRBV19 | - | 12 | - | TGTGCCAGTAGCCCACTCCAGGGTTCGCAGTACTTC | CASSPLQGSQYF
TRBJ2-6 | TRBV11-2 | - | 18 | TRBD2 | TGTGCCAGCAGCTTAGGGGTCAATCGGGGGGCTGGGGCCAACGTCCTGACTTTC | CASSLGVNRGAGANVLTF
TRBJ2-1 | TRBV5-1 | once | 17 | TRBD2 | TGCGCCAGCAGTTACGCCCCTCTAGCGGGGGGGGGCAATGAGCAGTTCTTC | CASSYAPLAGGGNEQFF
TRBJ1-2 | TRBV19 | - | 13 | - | TGTGCCAGTAGTTACGGCAGGGCCGATGGCTACACCTTC | CASSYGRADGYTF
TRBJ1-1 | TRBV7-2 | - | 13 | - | TGTGCCAGCAGCCGTATCCGGGACACTGAAGCTTTCTTT | CASSRIRDTEAFF
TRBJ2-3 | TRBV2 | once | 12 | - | TGTGCCAGCAGCGCAGGGACAGATACGCAGTATTTT | CASSAGTDTQYF
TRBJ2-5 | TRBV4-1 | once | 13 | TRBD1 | TGCGCCAGCAGAAGGGGGCCGGAAGAGACCCAGTACTTC | CASRRGPEETQYF
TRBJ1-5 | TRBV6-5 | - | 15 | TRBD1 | TGTGCCAGCACTCCTGGACAGGGGGCGGATCAGCCCCAGCATTTT | CASTPGQGADQPQHF
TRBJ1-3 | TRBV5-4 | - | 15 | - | TGTGCCAGCAGCTTAGACAGTTACTCTGGAAACACCATATATTTT | CASSLDSYSGNTIYF
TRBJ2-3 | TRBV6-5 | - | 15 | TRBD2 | TGTGCCAGCAGCCGAAGCGGGAGTAAAACAGATACGCAGTATTTT | CASSRSGSKTDTQYF
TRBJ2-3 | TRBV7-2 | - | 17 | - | TGTGCCAGCAGCTTAGACTCGACCGGGGTGAGCACAGATACGCAGTATTTT | CASSLDSTGVSTDTQYF
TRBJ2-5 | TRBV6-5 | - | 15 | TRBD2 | TGTGCCAGCAGTTACCGTGGACTAGCCAAGGAGACCCAGTACTTC | CASSYRGLAKETQYF